This TCR beta chain was identified during a study of PD-1 blockade in mismatch repair-deficient tumors. The overall study: Patients had around 11 mismatch repair-deficient cancer types and were previously treated and progressing.

Trimming stripped 4 bases from V and 8 bases from J, with 21 bases between. The CDR3 extends over 15 amino acids. Germline lookup yields CDR1 SGHRS and CDR2 YFSETQ. Study observations and caveats: Tumor-resident clones, often absent from pretreatment blood, expanded after pembrolizumab and then contracted.

To note about this clone: Its antigen is not known.

Sequencing was performed with immunoSEQ multiplex PCR; in TCRdb, only in-frame clones are kept and a portion is missing. This table has approximately 110,000 clones, more than 60% appearing once. All patients were mismatch repair deficient, assessed by either PCR or immunohistochemistry. A few pembrolizumab responders had their TCRs sequenced. This chain links TRBV5-1 with TRBJ1-2, with TRBD1 as a possible D gene (5 bases). This sequence was found in an adult with mismatch repair-deficient cancer. The input for sequencing was peripheral blood, taken 60 to 65 weeks after starting pembrolizumab. The chain's CDR3 is CASSPILGREHGYTF. In DNA, the CDR3 is TGCGCCAGCAGCCCAATCCTGGGCAGGGAACACGGCTACACCTTC.